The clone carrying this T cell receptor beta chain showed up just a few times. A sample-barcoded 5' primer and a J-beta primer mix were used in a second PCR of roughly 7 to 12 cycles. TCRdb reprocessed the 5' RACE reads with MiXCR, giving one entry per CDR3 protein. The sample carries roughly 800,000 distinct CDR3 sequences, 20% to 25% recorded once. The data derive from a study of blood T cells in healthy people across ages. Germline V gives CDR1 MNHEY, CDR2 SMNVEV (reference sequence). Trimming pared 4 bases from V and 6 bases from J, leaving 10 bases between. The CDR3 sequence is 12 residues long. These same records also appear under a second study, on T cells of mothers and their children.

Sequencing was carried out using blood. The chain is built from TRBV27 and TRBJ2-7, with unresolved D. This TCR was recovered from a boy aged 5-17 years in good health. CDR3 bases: TGTGCCAGCAGTTCTCGTCCCTCCGAGCAGTACTTC. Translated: CASSSRPSEQYF.